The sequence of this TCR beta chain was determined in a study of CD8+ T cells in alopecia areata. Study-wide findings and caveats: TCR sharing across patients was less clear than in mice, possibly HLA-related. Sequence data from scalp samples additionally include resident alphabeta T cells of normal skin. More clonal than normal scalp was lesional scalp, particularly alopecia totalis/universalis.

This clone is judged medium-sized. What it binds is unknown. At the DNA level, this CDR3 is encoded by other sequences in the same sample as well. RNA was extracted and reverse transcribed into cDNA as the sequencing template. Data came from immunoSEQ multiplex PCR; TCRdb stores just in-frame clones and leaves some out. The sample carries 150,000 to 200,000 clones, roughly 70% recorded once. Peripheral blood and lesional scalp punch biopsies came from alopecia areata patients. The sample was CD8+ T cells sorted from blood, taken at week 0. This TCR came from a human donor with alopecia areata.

DNA for the CDR3: TGTGCCAGCAGCTTAGCCCGGACAGGCTCCTACGAGCAGTACTTC. It specifies CASSLARTGSYEQYF. The chain combines TRBV7-9 with TRBJ2-7, with 7 bases aligning to TRBD1. Germline CDR1 and CDR2: SEHNR and FQNEAQ (reference sequence). Unmatched junction bases numbered 2, after V lost 0 bases and J lost 0 bases. The CDR3 spans 15 residues.